These 21 T cell receptor beta chains came from one sample sequenced in a study of cytomegalovirus exposure and HLA in healthy donors. PCR used 60 Vbeta primers and 13 Jbeta primers. The assay was immunoSEQ multiplex PCR, and TCRdb's table has in-frame clones only and misses some. In the table there are around 180,000 clones, 87% of which are singletons. The source material was PBMCs. The source is a girl less than two years old in good health and CMV-seronegative.

The V call is TRBV7-3, the J call TRBJ2-7, with a possible D match to TRBD2 (5 bases). The germline gives CDR1 SGHTA, CDR2 FQGTGA. Trimming shortened V by 4 bases and J by 6 bases, and 13 bases separated the two germline ends. The CDR3 runs 13 residues. The CDR3 loop reads CASSSRETGEQYF. The CDR3 DNA reads TGTGCCAGCAGCTCGAGGGAGACGGGCGAGCAGTACTTC.

The V call is TRBV27, the J call TRBJ2-5; D might be TRBD2 (6 bases). From germline, CDR1 is MNHEY and CDR2 SMNVEV (reference sequence). The germline V and J ends were trimmed by 2 bases and 5 bases, with 15 bases remaining between them. The CDR3 has 15 amino acids. The CDR3, as DNA: TGTGCCAGCAGTTTAAAGCGGGCCCCCCGGGAGACCCAGTACTTC. Translating gives CASSLKRAPRETQYF.

The chain combines TRBV5-8 with TRBJ2-5; 7 bases line up with TRBD2. V lost 0 bases, J lost 2 bases, and 7 bases stayed unmatched. Germline values: CDR1 SGHTS, CDR2 YDEGEE. CDR3 length equals 16 residues. DNA for the CDR3: TGTGCCAGCAGCTTGGGGGCCCTAGCGGAACAAGAGACCCAGTACTTC. Amino acids: CASSLGALAEQETQYF.

The chain uses TRBV11-3 and TRBJ2-7, with 11 nucleotides matching TRBD1. This CDR3 has 14 amino acids. The germline V gene has CDR1 SGHNT and CDR2 YENEEA. V gave up 5 bases and J gave up 4 bases; unmatched junction bases: 4. The CDR3 loop is CASSTGTGGYEQYF. CDR3 DNA: TGTGCCAGCAGCACCGGGACAGGGGGGTACGAGCAGTACTTC.

This chain uses TRBV21-1 with TRBJ2-1; TRBD2 is the table's D call and was not checked against the DNA. TRBV21-1 is tagged as a pseudogene. The CDR3 is 15 amino acids. DNA of the CDR3: TGTGCCAGCAGCAAAGAGGCACCCGGAGGGAATGAGCAGTTCTTC. Translated, it gives CASSKEAPGGNEQFF.

V usage is TRBV10-3 and J usage is TRBJ2-7, with TRBD2 identical over 7 bases. V shed 7 bases and J 4 bases; nucleotides not matched to a gene: 16. The CDR3 spans 16 residues. CDR1 is ENHRY and CDR2 is SYGVKD in the germline V gene. CDR3 sequence: CAIIGPLGGSYYEQYF. The CDR3 DNA reads TGTGCCATCATCGGACCTCTTGGCGGGAGCTATTACGAGCAGTACTTC.

The rearrangement joins TRBV29-1 to TRBJ2-7; D is undetermined. There are 12 residues in the CDR3. The V end was cut by 6 bases, the J end by 1 base, with 10 bases between. Per germline, CDR1 SQVTM and CDR2 ANQGSEA. CDR3 nucleotides: TGCAGCGTACGCCAGGCGTCCTACGAGCAGTACTTC. Amino acid sequence: CSVRQASYEQYF.

A single count supports this clone. CDR3 in DNA: TGTGCCACTAGCCTACGGACAGGCGGTAATTCACCCCTCCACTTT. Residues: CATSLRTGGNSPLHF. The rearrangement joins TRBV19 to TRBJ1-6; 7 bases align to TRBD1. Trimming took 10 bases from V and 6 from J; bases not matched to a gene: 12. The CDR3 covers 15 residues. CDR1 and CDR2 (germline): LNHDA, SQIVND (reference sequence).

This clone showed up just a few times. The chain links TRBV7-3 to TRBJ2-3; 14 positions agree with TRBD2. With V trimmed by 3 bases and J by 7 bases, 9 bases remained unmatched. This CDR3 has 17 amino acids. The V gene's germline CDR1 is SGHTA and CDR2 FQGTGA. CDR3 sequence: CASSLGLAGASRHTQYF. Here the CDR3 DNA reads TGTGCCAGCAGCTTGGGACTAGCGGGGGCCTCGCGTCATACGCAGTATTTT.

The V call is TRBV18, the J call TRBJ2-7; TRBD1 matches 8 bases. The V and J ends lost 3 bases and 6 bases, in that order; junction bases with no gene match: 7. The CDR3 contains 14 residues. The germline CDR1 and CDR2 sequences are KGHSH and LQKENI. CDR3 sequence (DNA): TGTGCCAGCTCACCGACAGGGGAATCGGGCGAGCAGTACTTC. Its translation is CASSPTGESGEQYF.

The J gene is TRBJ2-3, the V gene TRBV5-1; D is possibly TRBD1 (6 bases). V was trimmed by 1 base and J by 5 bases, leaving 11 bases between them. Germline V gene lookup returns CDR1 SGHRS and CDR2 YFSETQ. CDR3 length equals 14 residues. The CDR3 spells CASSLRQGLDTQYF. CDR3 nucleotides: TGCGCCAGCAGCTTGAGGCAGGGGTTAGATACGCAGTATTTT.

A note on this clone: Germline and junction disagree at one end, which may indicate a read error. The J gene is TRBJ1-2, the V gene TRBV7-9; 9 nucleotides align to TRBD1. CDR3 length: 12 amino acids. In germline, CDR1 is SEHNR, CDR2 FQNEAQ (reference sequence). As DNA, the CDR3 is TGTTCCAGCAGCTGGGGACAGGGTGGCTACACCTTC. Protein: CSSSWGQGGYTF.

V and J are TRBV5-6 and TRBJ2-5, with 12 bases that match TRBD1. The CDR3 is made up of 17 amino acids. Germline assignment: CDR1 SGHDT and CDR2 YYEEEE. Losses at the gene ends were 0 bases for V and 2 bases for J; bases not matched to a gene: 5. CDR3 sequence (DNA): TGTGCCAGCAGCTTGGTATGGGACAGGGGGCTTCAAGAGACCCAGTACTTC. Residues: CASSLVWDRGLQETQYF.

The rearrangement links TRBV5-1 to TRBJ2-1, with TRBD2 matching over 9 bases. The CDR3 is 15 residues long. V lost 3 bases to trimming and J lost 4 bases; unmatched junction nucleotides: 5. Germline V gene sequence: CDR1 SGHRS, CDR2 YFSETQ. This CDR3 reads CASSSRLAEYNEQFF. Written as DNA, the CDR3 is TGCGCCAGCAGCTCCCGACTAGCGGAGTACAATGAGCAGTTCTTC.

The chain employs TRBV5-4 and TRBJ2-7, with D perhaps TRBD1 (5 bases). Trimming removed 2 bases from V and 0 bases from J, with 9 bases in between. Looked up from germline, CDR1 is SGHNT and CDR2 is YYREEE (reference sequence). CDR3 length equals 14 residues. This CDR3 is CASSFPDSSYEQYF. In DNA, the CDR3 is TGTGCCAGCAGCTTCCCCGACAGCTCCTACGAGCAGTACTTC.

The chain carries TRBV14 and TRBJ2-5; possible D gene TRBD2, 6 bases. Germline-derived CDR1 and CDR2 are SGHDN and FVKESK. The CDR3 totals 15 residues. V dropped 2 bases and J dropped 4 bases, with 14 bases sitting between them. The CDR3 here is CASSQRGGRGETQYF. Written as DNA, the CDR3 is TGTGCCAGCAGCCAAAGGGGAGGACGGGGAGAGACCCAGTACTTC.

This chain links TRBV5-6 with TRBJ2-3; 10 bases are shared with TRBD2. CDR1 is SGHDT and CDR2 is YYEEEE in the germline V gene. V dropped 2 bases and J dropped 5; count of bases not matched to a gene: 2. The CDR3 runs to 14 residues. The CDR3 sequence is CASSFLAGGDTQYF. CDR3 nucleotides: TGTGCCAGCAGCTTCTTAGCGGGGGGAGATACGCAGTATTTT. The full variable domain, with the rest looked up from reference TRBV5-6 and TRBJ2-3, is DAGVTQSPTHLIKTRGQQVTLRCSPKSGHDTVSWYQQALGQGPQFIFQYYEEEERQRGNFPDRFSGHQFPNYSSELNVNALLLGDSALYLCASSFLAGGDTQYFGPGTRLTVL.

This rearrangement joins TRBV9 to TRBJ1-3; D unclear. The CDR3 has 17 residues. From germline, CDR1 is SGDLS and CDR2 YYNGEE. V lost 0 bases and J 0 bases, leaving 13 bases between the germline ends. CDR3 protein: CASSVAGEEGSGNTIYF. The CDR3, as DNA: TGTGCCAGCAGCGTAGCTGGGGAGGAGGGCTCTGGAAACACCATATATTTT.

The chain employs TRBV5-1 and TRBJ1-3; D is ambiguous. V gave up 6 bases and J gave up 3 bases, with 13 bases separating them. The CDR3 has 14 amino acids. Germline values: CDR1 SGHRS, CDR2 YFSETQ. The CDR3 here is CASTSGRIGNTIYF. The DNA of the CDR3 is TGCGCCAGCACCTCGGGGAGAATTGGAAACACCATATATTTT. Full variable domain (remainder filled in from reference TRBV5-1 and TRBJ1-3): KAGVTQTPRYLIKTRGQQVTLSCSPISGHRSVSWYQQTPGQGLQFLFEYFSETQRNKGNFPGRFSGRQFSNSRSEMNVSTLELGDSALYLCASTSGRIGNTIYFGEGSWLTVV.

CDR3 in DNA: TGTGCCAGTAGTAACCTCTATAAAGCCGGGACAATCTATGGCTACACCTTC. Amino acids: CASSNLYKAGTIYGYTF. This sequence joins TRBV19 and TRBJ1-2; perhaps TRBD1 as D (6 bases). This CDR3 is built from 17 residues. Germline V gene data show CDR1 as LNHDA and CDR2 as SQIVND (reference sequence). Trimming pared 4 bases from V and 4 bases from J, leaving 22 bases between.

V and J are TRBV2 and TRBJ1-5; D is uncertain. Deletions cut 7 bases from V and 2 bases from J, with 18 bases between. Germline lookup yields CDR1 SNHLY and CDR2 FYNNEI. The CDR3 has 16 amino acids. CDR3 DNA sequence: TGTGCCAGCACCCGAGAACTAAGCGACGGCAATCAGCCCCAGCATTTT. It codes for CASTRELSDGNQPQHF.